This T cell receptor (beta chain) was identified during a study of a mutant IDH1 vaccine in newly diagnosed glioma. Turning to the study itself: Vaccines began 4-6 weeks after radiotherapy alone, or with temozolomide cycles. Prior therapy was radiotherapy, temozolomide, or both; most received both. V12 took place at week 35, and V13 at week 47.

Time point indicated: week 35, safety follow-up. Vaccination comprised doses that each held 300 ug of mutant IDH1 20-mer peptide, plus topical imiquimod. This clone was observed once. The antigen is unknown. This CDR3 comprises 11 residues. V was pared by 6 bases and J by 6 bases, with 9 bases between. Looked up from germline, CDR1 is SQVTM and CDR2 is ANQGSEA. The protocol was immunoSEQ multiplex PCR, while the TCRdb copy is restricted to in-frame clones and leaves out a portion. Of tens of thousands of clones in the sample, around 86% were seen once. The chain joins TRBV29-1 to TRBJ2-1, with D perhaps matching TRBD1 or TRBD2 (5 bases each). Sequencing was performed on PBMCs, taken from a glioma patient whose treatment included an IDH1 peptide vaccine. The receptor's source is a man aged 25-40 years with glioma. The CDR3: CSVPGPNEQFF. CDR3 nucleotides: TGCAGCGTACCGGGACCCAATGAGCAGTTCTTC.